The 9 T cell receptor beta chains below come from one sample, sequenced in a study of blood T cell repertoires in COVID-19. TCRdb's table, derived via immunoSEQ multiplex PCR, lists solely in-frame clones and lacks some. The sample contains roughly 420,000 clones, roughly 90% of which appear only once. The specimen sequenced was PBMCs or T cells enriched from blood (not recorded which). The receptors derive from a woman between 25 and 40 years old with acute COVID-19.

The CDR3 region is CATSGGSSDRETQYF. The DNA for the CDR3 is TGTGCCACCAGTGGTGGATCTAGCGACCGAGAGACCCAGTACTTC. This rearrangement joins TRBV24-1 to TRBJ2-5; maybe TRBD2 (6 bases). The germline V gene has CDR1 KGHDR and CDR2 SFDVKD. Trimming cost V 5 bases and J 4 bases, with 16 bases left between them. This CDR3 comprises 15 residues.

This chain connects TRBV5-1 to TRBJ2-4; 7 positions agree with TRBD1. Trimming took 4 bases from V and 6 from J; bases not matched to a gene: 10. Germline CDR1 and CDR2: SGHRS and YFSETQ. The CDR3 is made up of 15 amino acids. The CDR3 bases are TGCGCCAGCAGCGGGGGACAGTCATTGGGAAACATTCAGTACTTC. This translates into CASSGGQSLGNIQYF.

The chain has TRBV18 and TRBJ1-2; a possible D gene is TRBD1 (5 bases). Trimming removed 3 bases from V and 5 bases from J, with 10 bases in between. This CDR3 has 13 amino acids. The germline V gene encodes CDR1 KGHSH and CDR2 LQKENI. This CDR3 reads CASSPGGVYGYTF. The CDR3 region has the DNA TGTGCCAGCTCACCGGGGGGGGTGTATGGCTACACCTTC. Full variable domain (rest looked up from reference TRBV18 and TRBJ1-2): NAGVMQNPRHLVRRRGQEARLRCSPMKGHSHVYWYRQLPEEGLKFMVYLQKENIIDESGMPKERFSAEFPKEGPSILRIQQVVRGDSAAYFCASSPGGVYGYTFGSGTRLTVV.

This chain connects TRBV6-1 to TRBJ2-3; 8 bases are shared with TRBD2. CDR1 is MNHNS and CDR2 is SASEGT in the germline V gene. The length of the CDR3 is 15 residues. V was clipped by 3 bases and J by 5 bases; unmatched bases: 7. Here the CDR3 DNA reads TGTGCCAGCAGTGATCGGGGGGGCAGTGGAGATACGCAGTATTTT. It translates to CASSDRGGSGDTQYF.

The chain combines TRBV30 with TRBJ1-6; no reliable D call. This CDR3 contains 11 residues. V shed 4 bases and J shed 10 bases, with 8 bases lying between them. CDR1 GTSNPN and CDR2 SVGIG come from the germline V gene (reference sequence). CDR3 protein: CAWNAGSPLHF. The CDR3 nucleotides are TGTGCCTGGAACGCGGGATCACCCCTCCACTTT.

The chain employs TRBV20-1 and TRBJ2-7; no clear D. CDR3 length: 11 amino acids. Germline assignment: CDR1 DFQATT and CDR2 SNEGSKA (reference sequence). Trimming stripped 3 bases from V and 6 bases from J, with 9 bases between. The CDR3 DNA sequence: TGCAGTGCTAGCTCGGGTTTCGAGCAGTACTTC. This translates into CSASSGFEQYF.

The chain couples TRBV19 to TRBJ1-6; D not resolved. The CDR3 length is 16 residues. From germline, CDR1 is LNHDA and CDR2 SQIVND (reference sequence). Trimming removed 3 bases at V and 7 bases at J, with 16 bases between. The CDR3: CASSMGGRAKNSPLHF. Written as DNA, the CDR3 is TGTGCCAGTAGTATGGGAGGGAGGGCGAAGAATTCACCCCTCCACTTT.

This clone was seen once. This chain joins TRBV6-5 and TRBJ1-3, with D uncertain. V lost 6 bases and J 0 bases, leaving 12 bases between the germline ends. The V gene's germline CDR1 is MNHEY and CDR2 SVGAGI. The CDR3 extends over 15 amino acids. The CDR3 bases are TGTGCCAGCAGCGCCGACGGGTCCTCTGGAAACACCATATATTTT. It encodes CASSADGSSGNTIYF.

The V and J genes are TRBV7-3 and TRBJ1-2, with 7 bases aligning to TRBD1. This CDR3 contains 14 residues. Germline CDR1 is SGHTA and CDR2 is FQGTGA. The V segment lost 5 bases and the J segment 3 bases; nucleotides outside the gene matches: 6. The CDR3 sequence: CASSAGGGDYGYTF. DNA for the CDR3: TGTGCCAGCAGCGCGGGAGGGGGCGACTATGGCTACACCTTC.